These 11 T cell receptor beta chains originate from one sample sequenced in a study of OX40 agonist ivuxolimab in advanced cancers. Using immunoSEQ multiplex PCR, the repertoire was profiled, and TCRdb retains in-frame clones only, with some absent. The top ten clones hold about 4% of a sample with roughly 60,000 clones, just under 85% of them seen once. Sequencing was performed on CD4+ or CD8+ T cells sorted from blood, taken in a trial of the OX40 agonist ivuxolimab. The receptors were sampled from an adult with an advanced solid tumor such as melanoma, head and neck, liver or kidney cancer.

This clone was counted a few times. The V and J genes are TRBV11-3 and TRBJ2-1; D is perhaps TRBD1 (6 bases). V shed 5 bases and J shed 8 bases, with 16 bases lying between them. Germline V gives CDR1 SGHNT, CDR2 YENEEA. The CDR3 spans 14 residues. This CDR3 reads CASSPNRVGDEQFF. The CDR3 DNA is TGTGCCAGCAGCCCCAACAGGGTCGGGGATGAGCAGTTCTTC. The full variable domain, its missing parts supplied by reference TRBV11-3 and TRBJ2-1, is EAGVVQSPRYKIIEKKQPVAFWCNPISGHNTLYWYLQNLGQGPELLIRYENEEAVDDSQLPKDRFSAERLKGVDSTLKIQPAELGDSAVYLCASSPNRVGDEQFFGPGTRLTVL.

V and J are TRBV4-1 and TRBJ2-6; possibly TRBD1 or TRBD2 for D (5 bases each). This CDR3 is built from 20 residues. From germline, CDR1 is MGHRA and CDR2 YSYEKL. V dropped 0 bases and J dropped 4 bases, with 22 bases sitting between them. The CDR3 loop is CASSQEGLRGAVTGANVLTF. The CDR3 DNA is TGCGCCAGCAGCCAAGAAGGGTTGAGGGGCGCAGTTACCGGGGCCAACGTCCTGACTTTC.

This clone showed up just a few times. V gene TRBV6-6 combines with J gene TRBJ2-7; 8 positions match TRBD1. Unmatched junction bases numbered 6, after V lost 5 bases and J lost 3 bases. The CDR3 has 14 residues. The germline CDR1 and CDR2 sequences are MNHNY and SVGAGI (reference sequence). In nucleotides, the CDR3 is TGTGCCAGCAGTCGCCCGGACAGGGACTACGAGCAGTACTTC. Translated, it gives CASSRPDRDYEQYF.

The V gene is TRBV7-2, the J gene TRBJ2-1; D unresolved. V was pared by 2 bases and J by 0 bases, with 5 bases between. Germline lookup yields CDR1 SGHTA and CDR2 FQGNSA. There are 14 residues in the CDR3. The CDR3 region has the DNA TGTGCCAGCAGCTTAATGGGCTCCTACAATGAGCAGTTCTTC. Protein: CASSLMGSYNEQFF.

Turning to this clone: One junction end disagrees with the germline gene, perhaps due to a read error. The rearrangement uses TRBV20-1 and TRBJ2-1; 12 bases match TRBD2. Germline V gene lookup returns CDR1 DFQATT and CDR2 SNEGSKA (reference sequence). The CDR3 extends over 11 amino acids. The CDR3 bases are TGCAGTGCGTATGGACTAGCGGGACGAGTCTTC. It specifies CSAYGLAGRVF.

CDR3 in DNA: TGTGCCAGCAGTTTGGCGACTAGCGGATTCACAGATACGCAGTATTTT. Encoded protein: CASSLATSGFTDTQYF. This rearrangement joins TRBV27 to TRBJ2-3, with 9 nucleotides matching TRBD2. V trimming: 3 bases; J trimming: 2 bases; junction bases outside the gene matches: 6. The CDR3 consists of 16 residues. Germline-derived CDR1 and CDR2 are MNHEY and SMNVEV (reference sequence).

The chain recombines TRBV14 with TRBJ2-7; 9 positions agree with TRBD2. Germline loops: CDR1 SGHDN, CDR2 FVKESK. This CDR3 has 14 amino acids. V shed 3 bases, J shed 6 bases, and the junction held 6 bases outside the gene matches. The CDR3 nucleotides read TGTGCCAGCAGCCAGGAGGGACTAGCAGGCGAGCAGTACTTC. It is translated as CASSQEGLAGEQYF.

The V gene is TRBV30, the J gene TRBJ1-1; D unclear. The V gene lost 3 bases and the J gene lost 1 base, with 15 bases spanning the gap. The CDR3 spans 15 residues. CDR1 is GTSNPN, CDR2 SVGIG, per germline (reference sequence). The DNA of the CDR3 is TGTGCCTGGAGCGAACCCTTCGACACGAACACTGAAGCTTTCTTT. Translated, it gives CAWSEPFDTNTEAFF.

The chain combines TRBV28 with TRBJ1-1; a weak D match, TRBD1 (5 bases). The germline V gene has CDR1 MDHEN and CDR2 SYDVKM. This CDR3 comprises 13 residues. Trimming cost V 7 bases and J 4 bases, with 13 bases left between them. The CDR3 reads CASIRGRGTEAFF. CDR3 coding DNA: TGTGCCAGCATCCGGGGCCGGGGCACTGAAGCTTTCTTT. The whole variable domain, remainder taken from reference TRBV28 and TRBJ1-1, is DVKVTQSSRYLVKRTGEKVFLECVQDMDHENMFWYRQDPGLGLRLIYFSYDVKMKEKGDIPEGYSVSREKKERFSLILESASTNQTSMYLCASIRGRGTEAFFGQGTRLTVV.

This clone has more than one count but fewer than ten. The conserved final phenylalanine or tryptophan is absent from the CDR3, which likely points to a read error. The DNA is omitted, as the CDR3 cannot be located on it reliably, and the CDR3 follows TCRdb's listing. The chain combines TRBV5-1 with TRBJ1-1; the D call TRBD1 from the table was never checked on the DNA. The CDR3 length is 12 residues, termini included. Germline loops: CDR1 SGHRS, CDR2 YFSETQ. This CDR3 is CASSFGQGPARM.

This clone is medium-sized (0.01 to 0.1%) by share. The chain uses TRBV6-1 and TRBJ1-5; D is possibly TRBD1 (6 bases). In germline, CDR1 is MNHNS, CDR2 SASEGT. The CDR3 length is 13 residues. The V end lost 2 bases, the J end lost 7 bases, and 9 bases lay between the germline ends. CDR3 loop: CASSEWQGQPQHF. DNA of the CDR3: TGTGCCAGCAGTGAATGGCAGGGGCAGCCCCAGCATTTT.